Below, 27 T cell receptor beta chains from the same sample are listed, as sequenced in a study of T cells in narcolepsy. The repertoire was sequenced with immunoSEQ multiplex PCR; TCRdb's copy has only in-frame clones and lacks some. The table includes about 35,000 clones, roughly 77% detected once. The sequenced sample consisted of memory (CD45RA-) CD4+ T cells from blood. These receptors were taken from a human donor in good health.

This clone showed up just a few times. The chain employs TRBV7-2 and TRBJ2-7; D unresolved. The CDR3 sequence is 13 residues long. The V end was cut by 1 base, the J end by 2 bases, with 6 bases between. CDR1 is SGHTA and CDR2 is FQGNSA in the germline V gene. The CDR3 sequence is CASSLEVAYEQYF. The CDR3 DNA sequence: TGTGCCAGCAGCTTAGAGGTAGCCTACGAGCAGTACTTC.

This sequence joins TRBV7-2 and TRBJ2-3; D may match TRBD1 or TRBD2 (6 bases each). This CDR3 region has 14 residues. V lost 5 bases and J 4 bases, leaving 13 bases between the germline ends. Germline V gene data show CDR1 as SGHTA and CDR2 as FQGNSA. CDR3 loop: CASSPWGAADTQYF. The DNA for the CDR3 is TGTGCCAGCAGCCCTTGGGGGGCTGCAGATACGCAGTATTTT.

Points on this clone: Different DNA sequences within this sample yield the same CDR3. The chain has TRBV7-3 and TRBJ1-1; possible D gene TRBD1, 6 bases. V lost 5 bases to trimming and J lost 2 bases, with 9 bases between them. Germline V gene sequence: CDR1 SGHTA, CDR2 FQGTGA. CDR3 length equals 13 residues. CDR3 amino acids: CASSVQGNTEAFF. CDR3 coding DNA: TGTGCCAGCAGCGTACAGGGAAACACTGAAGCTTTCTTT.

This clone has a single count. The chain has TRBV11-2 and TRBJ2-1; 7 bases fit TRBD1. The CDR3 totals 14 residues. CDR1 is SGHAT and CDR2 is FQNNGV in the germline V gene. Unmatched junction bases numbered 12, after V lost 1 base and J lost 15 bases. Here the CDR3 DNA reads TGTGCCAGCAGCTTAGGAGGGGATAGACAGGGTCTGTTCTTC. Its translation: CASSLGGDRQGLFF.

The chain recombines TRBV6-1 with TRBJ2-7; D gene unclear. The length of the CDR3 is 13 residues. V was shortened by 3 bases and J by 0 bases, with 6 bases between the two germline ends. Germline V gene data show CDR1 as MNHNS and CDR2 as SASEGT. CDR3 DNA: TGTGCCAGCAGTGACAGTAGCTCCTACGAGCAGTACTTC. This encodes CASSDSSSYEQYF.

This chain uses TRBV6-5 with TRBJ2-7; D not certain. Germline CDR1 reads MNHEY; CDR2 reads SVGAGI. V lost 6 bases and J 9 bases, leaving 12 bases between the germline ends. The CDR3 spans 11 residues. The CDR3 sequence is CASSPGPLQYF. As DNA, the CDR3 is TGTGCCAGCAGCCCCGGGCCACTGCAGTACTTC.

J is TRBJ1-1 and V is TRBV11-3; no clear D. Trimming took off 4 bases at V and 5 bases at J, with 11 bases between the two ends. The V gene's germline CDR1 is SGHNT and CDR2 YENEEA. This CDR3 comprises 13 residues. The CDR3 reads CASSSHDETEAFF. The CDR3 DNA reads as TGTGCCAGCAGCTCACACGACGAGACTGAAGCTTTCTTT.

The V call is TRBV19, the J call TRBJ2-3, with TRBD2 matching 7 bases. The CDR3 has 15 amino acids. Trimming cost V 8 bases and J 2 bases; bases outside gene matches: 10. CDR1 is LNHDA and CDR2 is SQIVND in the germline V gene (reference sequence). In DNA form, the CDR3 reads TGTGCCAGTGGGGACTCGGCGGGGGTCACAGATACGCAGTATTTT. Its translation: CASGDSAGVTDTQYF.

The CDR3 nucleotides read TGTGCCAGTAGCCCCAGCGGGGCCTCACCCTCCGGGGAGCTGTTTTTT. This codes for CASSPSGASPSGELFF. V is TRBV19 and J is TRBJ2-2; TRBD2 agrees at 7 bases. The CDR3 runs 16 residues. With 6 bases clipped from V and 6 bases from J, the junction kept 13 bases outside the gene matches. Germline CDR1 reads LNHDA; CDR2 reads SQIVND (reference sequence).

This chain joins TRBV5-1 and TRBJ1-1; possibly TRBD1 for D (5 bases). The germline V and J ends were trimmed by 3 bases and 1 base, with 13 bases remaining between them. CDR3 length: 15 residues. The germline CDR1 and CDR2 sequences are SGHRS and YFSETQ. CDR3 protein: CASSSAGTGNTEAFF. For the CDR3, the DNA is TGCGCCAGCAGCTCCGCCGGGACTGGGAACACTGAAGCTTTCTTT. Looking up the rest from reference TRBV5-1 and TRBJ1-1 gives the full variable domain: KAGVTQTPRYLIKTRGQQVTLSCSPISGHRSVSWYQQTPGQGLQFLFEYFSETQRNKGNFPGRFSGRQFSNSRSEMNVSTLELGDSALYLCASSSAGTGNTEAFFGQGTRLTVV.

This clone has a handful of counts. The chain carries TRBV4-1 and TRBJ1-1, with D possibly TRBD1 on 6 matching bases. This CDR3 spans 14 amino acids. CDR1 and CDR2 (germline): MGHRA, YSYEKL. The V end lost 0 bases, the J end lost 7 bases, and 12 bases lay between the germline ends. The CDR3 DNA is TGCGCCAGCAGCCAAGATCTCTGGACAGTTGAAGCTTTCTTT. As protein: CASSQDLWTVEAFF.

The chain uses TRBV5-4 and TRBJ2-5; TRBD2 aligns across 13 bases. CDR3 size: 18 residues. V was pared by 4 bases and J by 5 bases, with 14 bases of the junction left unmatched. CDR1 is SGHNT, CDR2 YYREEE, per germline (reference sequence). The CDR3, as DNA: TGTGCCAGCAGCCCAAATATCCCGGGACTAGCGGGGTTGGAGACCCAGTACTTC. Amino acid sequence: CASSPNIPGLAGLETQYF.

CDR3 in DNA: TGTGCCAGTAGTATCGGGTCGGGAGTTATGGAGACCCAGTACTTC. Translation gives CASSIGSGVMETQYF. V and J are TRBV19 and TRBJ2-5; perhaps TRBD2 as D (6 bases). CDR3 length: 15 residues. The germline V and J ends were trimmed by 3 bases and 5 bases, with 16 bases remaining between them. In germline, CDR1 is LNHDA, CDR2 SQIVND (reference sequence). The full variable domain, completed using reference TRBV19 and TRBJ2-5, is DGGITQSPKYLFRKEGQNVTLSCEQNLNHDAMYWYRQDPGQGLRLIYYSQIVNDFQKGDIAEGYSVSREKKESFPLTVTSAQKNPTAFYLCASSIGSGVMETQYFGPGTRLLVL.

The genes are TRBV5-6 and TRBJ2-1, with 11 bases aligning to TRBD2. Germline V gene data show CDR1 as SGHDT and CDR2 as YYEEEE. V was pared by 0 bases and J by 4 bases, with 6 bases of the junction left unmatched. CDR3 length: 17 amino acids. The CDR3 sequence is CASSLVPGLAEYNEQFF. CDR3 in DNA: TGTGCCAGCAGCTTGGTGCCGGGACTAGCGGAGTACAATGAGCAGTTCTTC.

The CDR3 DNA sequence: TGTGCCAGCAGCCCCCGGGGGGGTACCTCCTACGAGCAGTACTTC. It is translated as CASSPRGGTSYEQYF. The V gene is TRBV6-6, the J gene TRBJ2-7; 8 bases fit TRBD2. V trimming: 6 bases; J trimming: 0 bases; junction bases outside the gene matches: 7. The CDR3 consists of 15 residues. CDR1 is MNHNY, CDR2 SVGAGI, per germline (reference sequence).

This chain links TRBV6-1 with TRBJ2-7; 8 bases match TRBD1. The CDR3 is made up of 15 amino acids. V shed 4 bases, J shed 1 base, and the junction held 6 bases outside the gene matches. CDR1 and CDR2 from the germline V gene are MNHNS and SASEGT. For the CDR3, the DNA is TGTGCCAGCAGTGCGTCGGACAGGGTTTCCTACGAGCAGTACTTC. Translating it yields CASSASDRVSYEQYF.

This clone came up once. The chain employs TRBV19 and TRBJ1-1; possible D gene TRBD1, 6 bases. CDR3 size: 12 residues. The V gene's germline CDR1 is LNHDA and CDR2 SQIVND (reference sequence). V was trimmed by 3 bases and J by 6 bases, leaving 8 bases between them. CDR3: CASSMGHSEAFF. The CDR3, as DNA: TGTGCCAGTAGTATGGGACACTCTGAAGCTTTCTTT.

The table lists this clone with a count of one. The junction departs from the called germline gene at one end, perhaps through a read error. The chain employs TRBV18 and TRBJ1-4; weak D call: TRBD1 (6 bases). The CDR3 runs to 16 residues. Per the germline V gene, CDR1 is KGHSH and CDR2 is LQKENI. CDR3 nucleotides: TGTGCCAGCGCACCGGCGGGGGCCATCCTTAATGAAAAACTGTTTTTT. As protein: CASAPAGAILNEKLFF.

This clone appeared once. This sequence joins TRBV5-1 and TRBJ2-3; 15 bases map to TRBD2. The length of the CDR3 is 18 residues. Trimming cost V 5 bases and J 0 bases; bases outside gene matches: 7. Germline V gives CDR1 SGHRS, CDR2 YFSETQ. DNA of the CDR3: TGCGCCAGCAGTCGGACGGGACTAGCGGGAGGAAGCACAGATACGCAGTATTTT. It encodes CASSRTGLAGGSTDTQYF.

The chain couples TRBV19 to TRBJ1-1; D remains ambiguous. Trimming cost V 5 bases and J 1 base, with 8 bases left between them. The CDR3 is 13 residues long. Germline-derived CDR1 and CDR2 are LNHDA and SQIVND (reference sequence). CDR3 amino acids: CASSPSGNTEAFF. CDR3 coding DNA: TGTGCCAGTAGTCCCAGCGGGAACACTGAAGCTTTCTTT.

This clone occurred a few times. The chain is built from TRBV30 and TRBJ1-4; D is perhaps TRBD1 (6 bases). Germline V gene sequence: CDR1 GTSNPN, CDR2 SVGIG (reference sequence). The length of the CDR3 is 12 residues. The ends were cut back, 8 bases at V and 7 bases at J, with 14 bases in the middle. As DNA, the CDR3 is TGTGCCGGGACCACAGGGAGTGAAAAACTGTTTTTT. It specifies CAGTTGSEKLFF.

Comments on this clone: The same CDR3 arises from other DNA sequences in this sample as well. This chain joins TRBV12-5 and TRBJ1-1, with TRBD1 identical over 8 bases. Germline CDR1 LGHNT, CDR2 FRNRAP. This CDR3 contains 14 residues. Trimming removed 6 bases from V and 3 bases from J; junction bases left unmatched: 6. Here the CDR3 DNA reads TGTGCTAGTGGAGACAGGGGAACGGACACTGAAGCTTTCTTT. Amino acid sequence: CASGDRGTDTEAFF. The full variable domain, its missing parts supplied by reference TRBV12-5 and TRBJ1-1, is DARVTQTPRHKVTEMGQEVTMRCQPILGHNTVFWYRQTMMQGLELLAYFRNRAPLDDSGMPKDRFSAEMPDATLATLKIQPSEPRDSAVYFCASGDRGTDTEAFFGQGTRLTVV.

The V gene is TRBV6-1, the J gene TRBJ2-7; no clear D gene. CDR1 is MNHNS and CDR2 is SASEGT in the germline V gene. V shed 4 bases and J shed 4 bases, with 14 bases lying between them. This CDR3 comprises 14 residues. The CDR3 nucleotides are TGTGCCAGCAGTGTGGCCGGCCCCGGATACGAGCAGTACTTC. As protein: CASSVAGPGYEQYF.

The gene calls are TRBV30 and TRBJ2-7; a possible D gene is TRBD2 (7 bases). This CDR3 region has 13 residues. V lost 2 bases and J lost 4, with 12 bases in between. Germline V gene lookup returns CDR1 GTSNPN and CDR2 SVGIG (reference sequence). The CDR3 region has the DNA TGTGCCTGGAGTCGGGGGGCCGCATACGAGCAGTACTTC. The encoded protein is CAWSRGAAYEQYF.

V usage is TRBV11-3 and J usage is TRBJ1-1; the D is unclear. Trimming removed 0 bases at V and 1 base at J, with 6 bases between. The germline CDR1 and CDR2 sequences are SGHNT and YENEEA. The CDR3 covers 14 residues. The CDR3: CASSLDIPNTEAFF. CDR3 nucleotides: TGTGCCAGCAGCTTAGATATTCCGAACACTGAAGCTTTCTTT. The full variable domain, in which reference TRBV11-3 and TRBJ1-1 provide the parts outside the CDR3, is EAGVVQSPRYKIIEKKQPVAFWCNPISGHNTLYWYLQNLGQGPELLIRYENEEAVDDSQLPKDRFSAERLKGVDSTLKIQPAELGDSAVYLCASSLDIPNTEAFFGQGTRLTVV.

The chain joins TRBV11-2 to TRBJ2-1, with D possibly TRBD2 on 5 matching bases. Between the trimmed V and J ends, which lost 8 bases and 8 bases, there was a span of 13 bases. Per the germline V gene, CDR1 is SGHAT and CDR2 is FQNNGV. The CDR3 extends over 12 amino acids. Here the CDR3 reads CASGELGDEQFF. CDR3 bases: TGTGCCAGCGGGGAACTAGGCGATGAGCAGTTCTTC.

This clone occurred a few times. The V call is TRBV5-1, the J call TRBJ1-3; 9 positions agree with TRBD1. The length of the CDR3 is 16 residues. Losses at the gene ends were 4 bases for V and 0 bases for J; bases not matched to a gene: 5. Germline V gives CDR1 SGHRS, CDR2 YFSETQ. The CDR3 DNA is TGCGCCAGCAGCCGTGGACAGGGGATCTCTGGAAACACCATATATTTT. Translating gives CASSRGQGISGNTIYF.